This T cell receptor beta chain was recorded in a study of tumor and adjacent non-tumor tissue in lung cancer. Three rounds of nested PCR, following a modified ARM-PCR protocol, produced the TCRbeta library. MiXCR, applied by TCRdb to the multiplex PCR reads, yields one record per CDR3 protein. The sample records some 80,000 distinct CDR3 sequences, more than 75% being singletons. This CDR3 has 16 residues. With 2 bases clipped from V and 7 bases from J, the junction kept 10 bases outside the gene matches. Per germline, CDR1 MNHNS and CDR2 SASEGT. This clonotype was counted at least ten times. No cell sorting was done before RNA was extracted from the tissue. Distant lung tissue was collected more than 3 cm away from the tumor edge.

V gene TRBV6-1 combines with J gene TRBJ2-1; TRBD2 matches at 8 bases. The sequence derives from a woman between 45 and 65 years old with non-small cell lung cancer. Sequenced: distant non-tumor lung tissue. The CDR3 sequence: CASSEKGAGDVNEQFF. Here the CDR3 DNA reads TGTGCCAGCAGTGAAAAGGGAGCGGGAGACGTGAATGAGCAGTTCTTC.